This is a list of T cell receptor beta chains from one sample in a study of regulatory T cells in long-lasting Graves disease. One entry per CDR3 protein, called by TCRdb with MiXCR from the multiplex PCR reads. The sample yields more than 300,000 distinct CDR3 sequences, 15% to 17% seen once. Sequencing used peripheral blood mononuclear cells (PBMCs), obtained at new diagnosis, from a patient treated with antithyroid drugs. The receptors derive from a female donor with Graves disease. Each CDR3 is given with its conserved first and last residue. A D gene is named only where the DNA matches it firmly. Expanded clones are given a class, and other clones once, few, many or no size at all.

v_gene	abundance	j_gene	d_gene	CDR3nt	CDR3aa
TRBV5-1	many	TRBJ1-4	.	TGCGCCAGCAGCTTGAACCCCGGGACAATAAATGAAAAACTGTTTTTT	CASSLNPGTINEKLFF
TRBV20-1	.	TRBJ2-1	TRBD2	TGCAGTCCGCAAGCGGGAGGGAGCTACAATGAGCAGTTCTTC	CSPQAGGSYNEQFF
TRBV20-1	many	TRBJ2-4	TRBD1	TGCAGTGCTAGACCGGGACAGGGGTCCGTAACAGGATTAAACATTCAGTACTTC	CSARPGQGSVTGLNIQYF
TRBV2	many	TRBJ2-7	.	TGTGCCAGCGCTTACTACGAGCAGTACTTC	CASAYYEQYF
TRBV6-2/TRBV6-3	.	TRBJ2-5	TRBD2	TGTGCCAGCAGGACTAGCGGGAGGTTTGGGGGGGAGACCCAGTACTTC	CASRTSGRFGGETQYF
TRBV12-3/TRBV12-4	many	TRBJ1-1	TRBD1	TGTGCCAGCAGTTTCAGGGGGCGCGGCCACGGGACTGAAGCGTTCTTT	CASSFRGRGHGTEAFF
TRBV28	.	TRBJ2-3	.	TGTGCCAGCAGTTTATATCCTGGGGCAGGGGGCACAGATACGCAGTATTTT	CASSLYPGAGGTDTQYF
TRBV10-2	few	TRBJ2-1	.	TGCGCCAGCAGTGAGTCGTGGAGGGGAGATGAGCAGTTCTTC	CASSESWRGDEQFF
TRBV7-9	.	TRBJ1-1	.	TGTGCCAGCAGCTTCGGAGGGCTGACTGAAGCTTTCTTT	CASSFGGLTEAFF
TRBV5-1	many	TRBJ1-2	.	TGCGCCAGCAGTTCGGGACTAATCCGACGCGAAAACTATGGCTACACCTTC	CASSSGLIRRENYGYTF
TRBV12-5	many	TRBJ1-1	TRBD1	TGTGCTAGTGGTTTGGTATTGGGACAGTTGAAGAACACTGAAGCTTTCTTT	CASGLVLGQLKNTEAFF
TRBV29-1	few	TRBJ2-1	.	TGCAGCGTCAAAGGGGGGGCCTACAATGAGCAGTTCTTC	CSVKGGAYNEQFF
TRBV10-1	many	TRBJ2-1	.	TGCGCCAGCAGTGAAGGTTTGGGGCCGCCAGGTGAGGATGAGCAGTTCTTC	CASSEGLGPPGEDEQFF
TRBV19	.	TRBJ2-5	TRBD1	TGTGCCAGTAGTAACAGGGGAGAGACCCAGTACTTC	CASSNRGETQYF
TRBV7-8	.	TRBJ2-1	.	TGTGCCAGCAGCTTCATAAGCTTGGGGCGCGGGAATGATGAGCAGTTCTTC	CASSFISLGRGNDEQFF
TRBV11-2	many	TRBJ2-2	.	TGTGCCAGCAGTCACGTCACACACACCGGGGAGCTGTTTTTT	CASSHVTHTGELFF
TRBV18	many	TRBJ1-2	.	TGTGCCAGCTCACCAGGACAGTCTAACTATGGCTACACCTTC	CASSPGQSNYGYTF
TRBV6-2/TRBV6-3	many	TRBJ2-7	.	TGTGCCAGCAGACCCGGGACATCTACCTACGAGCAGTACTTC	CASRPGTSTYEQYF
TRBV10-3	.	TRBJ2-3	.	TGTGCCATCAGTGAACCTAGCACAGATACGCAGTATTTT	CAISEPSTDTQYF
TRBV12-3/TRBV12-4	.	TRBJ2-3	.	TGTGCCAGCAGCCCTTGGCGGGGAAGCACAGATACGCAGTATTTT	CASSPWRGSTDTQYF
TRBV28	many	TRBJ2-7	.	TGTGCCAGCAGCTTAGGCGGCGGCTACGAGCAGTACTTC	CASSLGGGYEQYF
TRBV3-1	many	TRBJ2-3	.	TGTGCCAGCAGCCAAGGCCCCCCAGATACGCAGTATTTT	CASSQGPPDTQYF
TRBV27	many	TRBJ2-3	.	TGTGCCAGTTCTCTGGGGGCGTTTAGCACAGATACGCAGTATTTT	CASSLGAFSTDTQYF
TRBV27	many	TRBJ2-5	.	TGTGCCAGCAGTTTGGTGTGGCCCCTCCAAGAGACCCAGTACTTC	CASSLVWPLQETQYF
TRBV10-3	.	TRBJ2-3	.	TGTGCCATCAGTGAACAAACTAGCACAGATACGCAGTATTTT	CAISEQTSTDTQYF
TRBV7-3	many	TRBJ1-1	.	TGTGCCAGCAGCAGAGACAGAACCACTGAAGCTTTCTTT	CASSRDRTTEAFF
TRBV7-9	many	TRBJ2-3	.	TGTGCCAGCAGCTCGAAAATGAATACGCAGTATTTT	CASSSKMNTQYF
TRBV7-2	.	TRBJ1-5	.	TGTGCCAGCAGCCGCGCAGGGCAGCCCCAGCATTTT	CASSRAGQPQHF
TRBV6-1	.	TRBJ1-5	.	TGTGCCAGCAGTCTTCTCAAGGAGAGCGGGAATCAGCCCCAGCATTTT	CASSLLKESGNQPQHF
TRBV5-1	.	TRBJ2-1	.	TGCGCCAGCAGCCCGAGGACTCTCTCCTACAATGAGCAGTTCTTC	CASSPRTLSYNEQFF
TRBV27	many	TRBJ2-1	TRBD1	TGTGCCAGCAGTACCCGGGACAGGGGGCAATATGAGCAGTTCTTC	CASSTRDRGQYEQFF
TRBV2	many	TRBJ1-1	.	TGTGCCAGCAGTGACGCGGCCAAAGCTTTCTTT	CASSDAAKAFF
TRBV19	few	TRBJ1-5	.	TGTGCCAGTAGGTTGGGCAGCAATCAGCCCCAGCATTTT	CASRLGSNQPQHF
TRBV18	.	TRBJ2-5	.	TGTGCCAGCTCACCAAACAGTCAAGAGACCCAGTACTTC	CASSPNSQETQYF
TRBV20-1	many	TRBJ2-2	.	TGCAGTGCTAGAGATCTGAGAGGAAACACCGGGGAGCTGTTTTTT	CSARDLRGNTGELFF
TRBV7-9	many	TRBJ2-7	.	TGTGCCAGCAGCCCGGACCCCACCTACGAGCAGTACTTC	CASSPDPTYEQYF
TRBV2	many	TRBJ1-5	TRBD1	TGTGCCAGCAGTGATGGGACAGGGGGGATTCAGCCCCAGCATTTT	CASSDGTGGIQPQHF
TRBV5-1	once	TRBJ2-7	TRBD2	TGCGCCAGCAGCTTGTTTATGGGACTAGCGGCTTACTACGAGCAGTACTTC	CASSLFMGLAAYYEQYF
TRBV30	many	TRBJ2-3	.	TGTGCCATAGCCCTTGGAGTGGGGGCTGGCACAGATACGCAGTATTTT	CAIALGVGAGTDTQYF
TRBV15	many	TRBJ2-5	TRBD1	TGTGCCACCAGCAGAGGCCGGGACAGGGACCAAGAGACCCAGTACTTC	CATSRGRDRDQETQYF
TRBV7-2	many	TRBJ2-1	.	TGTGCCAGCAGCTTCCTAGCTGAGAGCTCCTACAATGAGCAGTTCTTC	CASSFLAESSYNEQFF
TRBV7-8	.	TRBJ1-2	.	TGTGCCAGCAGCTTATGGGGGGACATCAAAACTCCTTATGGCTACACCTTC	CASSLWGDIKTPYGYTF
TRBV27	many	TRBJ1-2	.	TGTGCCAGCAGTTTAGCGCCTGACAGGAACCACGGGGGGCCCTATGGCTACACCTTC	CASSLAPDRNHGGPYGYTF